The sample holds many counts of the clone carrying this T cell receptor beta chain. This record belongs to a study of regulatory T cells in long-lasting Graves disease. Time point here: newly diagnosed GD, antithyroid drugs for less than 3 months. The authors made the TCR library using RNA they extracted from PBMCs. Investigators prepared the TCR beta libraries by applying iRepertoire HTBI primers and Arm-PCR of CDR3 regions. One entry per CDR3 protein, called by TCRdb with MiXCR from the multiplex PCR reads. The table includes hundreds of thousands of distinct CDR3 sequences, 15% to 20% detected once. This CDR3 has 16 amino acids. V gave up 1 base and J gave up 0 bases, with 11 bases separating them. Germline CDR1 is SGHRS and CDR2 is YFSETQ. The same sample was also studied in work on T cells in Graves' hyperthyroidism and ophthalmopathy. As that study records: Thyroid ultrasound, orbital computed tomography, clinical symptoms, and serum thyroxine and TRAb underpinned diagnoses. The model's output predicted ophthalmopathy at a median of 6.5 months prior to onset.

The sequence derives from a woman in her 30s with Graves disease. The J gene is TRBJ2-1, the V gene TRBV5-1; D ambiguous. Specimen: peripheral blood mononuclear cells (PBMCs), collected at new diagnosis, from a patient treated with antithyroid drugs. The CDR3 bases are TGCGCCAGCAGCTTGCAGGCGAGCAGCTCCTACAATGAGCAGTTCTTC. The encoded protein is CASSLQASSSYNEQFF.